Ten or more counts support the clone carrying this T cell receptor (beta chain). TCRdb ran MiXCR on the RT-PCR reads and lists one entry per CDR3 protein. The data show over 400,000 distinct CDR3 sequences, roughly 17% seen once. These data come from a study of patients and donors after allogeneic stem cell transplantation. The clonotype originates from a human donor who was either an allogeneic HSCT recipient or a stem cell or donor lymphocyte infusion donor (not recorded which). It is not recorded whose cells these are; they may come from a transplant donor. Material: blood, either unsorted or a sorted T cell fraction (not recorded which).

CDR3 sequence reads: CASSVGDRTNEKLFF. The CDR3 region has the DNA TGTGCCAGCAGTGTGGGGGATAGGACTAATGAAAAACTGTTTTTT. V and J are TRBV2 and TRBJ1-4; a weak D match, TRBD1 (5 bases). This CDR3 spans 15 amino acids. Trimming shortened V by 4 bases and J by 2 bases, and 11 bases separated the two germline ends. Germline values: CDR1 SNHLY, CDR2 FYNNEI.